The source of this T cell receptor beta chain is a study of OX40 agonist ivuxolimab in advanced cancers. Patients had blood sampled at baseline and again on cycle 4 day 1 and cycle 7 day 1. The germline V gene has CDR1 SGHRS and CDR2 YFSETQ. CDR3 length: 14 residues. V dropped 4 bases and J dropped 1 base, with 9 bases sitting between them. Using immunoSEQ multiplex PCR, the repertoire was profiled, and TCRdb retains in-frame clones only, with some absent. The data contain 60,000 to 80,000 clones, roughly 88% of them seen just once; the ten biggest clones take up around 1.5%. The chain joins TRBV5-1 to TRBJ1-3, with D unresolved. The sequence was obtained from an adult with an advanced solid tumor such as melanoma, head and neck, liver or kidney cancer. The sample in question was CD4+ or CD8+ T cells sorted from blood, obtained in a trial of the OX40 agonist ivuxolimab. Here the CDR3 reads CASSLDGSGNTIYF. CDR3 DNA: TGCGCCAGCAGCCTGGACGGATCTGGAAACACCATATATTTT.